The next 16 T cell receptor beta chains were all read from a single sample in a study of beta chain features in type 1 diabetes. Reverse transcribing all isolated RNA meant expressed TCRB transcripts were sequenced. Generated by immunoSEQ multiplex PCR, the TCRdb table keeps only in-frame clones and is missing some. This sample has approximately 60,000 clones, with 40% to 60% found just once. Their antigen targets remain unknown. The study's findings and limits: TCRB CDR3s from Type 1 diabetes patients were moderately but significantly shorter in all four CD4+ subsets.

Sequenced: Tregs from blood. The source is a woman between 40 and 50 years old with type 1 diabetes.

The V call is TRBV28, the J call TRBJ2-5; 13 positions match TRBD2. Germline V CDR1 and CDR2: MDHEN, SYDVKM. This CDR3 is built from 16 residues. Trimming at V came to 5 bases and at J to 5 bases, leaving 8 bases not matched to a gene. The CDR3 nucleotides are TGTGCCAGCAGTCCATCCGGGACTAGCGGGGAGGAGACCCAGTACTTC. Amino acids: CASSPSGTSGEETQYF.

This clone was seen a few times. V and J are TRBV5-4 and TRBJ2-1, with D perhaps TRBD2 (6 bases). Between the trimmed V and J ends, which lost 4 bases and 2 bases, there was a span of 10 bases. This CDR3 spans 14 amino acids. CDR1 is SGHNT, CDR2 YYREEE, per germline (reference sequence). CDR3 region: CASSPGGPYNEQFF. For the CDR3, the DNA is TGTGCCAGCAGCCCCGGGGGTCCCTACAATGAGCAGTTCTTC.

This sequence joins TRBV30 and TRBJ1-3, with D possibly TRBD1 on 6 matching bases. The germline V gene encodes CDR1 GTSNPN and CDR2 SVGIG (reference sequence). Trimming took off 3 bases at V and 2 bases at J, with 29 bases between the two ends. This CDR3 region has 20 residues. The chain's CDR3 is CAWRIQGAGAVGWTGNTIYF. The CDR3 region has the DNA TGTGCCTGGAGAATCCAAGGAGCAGGGGCCGTTGGTTGGACTGGAAACACCATATATTTT.

J is TRBJ2-7 and V is TRBV15, with 10 bases fitting TRBD1. CDR1 is LNHNV and CDR2 is YYDKDF in the germline V gene (reference sequence). CDR3 length: 15 amino acids. J was trimmed by 2 bases and V by 4 bases; bases with no gene match: 5. The CDR3 loop reads CATSKQTGGPYEQYF. The CDR3, as DNA: TGTGCCACCAGCAAACAGACAGGGGGCCCCTACGAGCAGTACTTC.

The genes are TRBV7-2 and TRBJ2-5; 12 nucleotides align to TRBD2. CDR1 and CDR2 (germline): SGHTA, FQGNSA. J was trimmed by 3 bases and V by 5 bases; bases with no gene match: 4. The CDR3 has 15 residues. CDR3 protein: CASSRTSGKKETQYF. DNA for the CDR3: TGTGCCAGCAGCCGGACTAGCGGGAAGAAAGAGACCCAGTACTTC.

The V and J genes are TRBV28 and TRBJ2-5; the D gene is possibly TRBD1 (5 bases). Deletions cut 3 bases from V and 1 base from J, with 9 bases between. The CDR3 sequence is 14 residues long. The germline gives CDR1 MDHEN, CDR2 SYDVKM. CDR3 nucleotides: TGTGCCAGCAGTTTCAGCCAGGGCCAAGAGACCCAGTACTTC. Translation: CASSFSQGQETQYF.

The CDR3 nucleotides read TGCGCCAGCAGCCGGGGGGGCCTCTCTGAAAAACTGTTTTTT. This encodes CASSRGGLSEKLFF. The chain has TRBV4-3 and TRBJ1-4; possibly TRBD1 for D (6 bases). Germline CDR1 and CDR2: LGHNA and YSLEER. V gave up 4 bases and J gave up 7 bases, with 13 bases separating them. This CDR3 contains 14 residues.

The chain uses TRBV4-2 and TRBJ1-2; 10 nucleotides agree with TRBD1. J gave up 10 bases and V 1 base, and 6 bases lay outside the gene matches. Germline lookup yields CDR1 LGHNA and CDR2 YNFKEQ. This CDR3 is 14 amino acids long. CDR3 sequence reads: CASSQGAGQGYYTF. In nucleotides, the CDR3 is TGTGCCAGCAGCCAAGGGGCGGGACAGGGGTACTACACCTTC.

The V and J genes are TRBV28 and TRBJ2-5; D gene ambiguous. The last part of the DNA fits TRBJ2-7 better; the J call may be wrong. The CDR3 consists of 13 residues. Germline V gene data show CDR1 as MDHEN and CDR2 as SYDVKM. The CDR3 protein is CASATALSYEQYF. The CDR3 DNA reads TGTGCCAGCGCAACAGCCTTATCCTACGAGCAGTACTTC.

This clone was counted a few times. This rearrangement joins TRBV19 to TRBJ2-5; 11 nucleotides match TRBD1. CDR1 and CDR2 from the germline V gene are LNHDA and SQIVND (reference sequence). The V and J ends lost 3 bases and 5 bases, in that order; junction bases with no gene match: 8. This CDR3 is built from 16 residues. In DNA, the CDR3 is TGTGCCAGTAGTATCAGTGGACAGGGGGCACAGGAGACCCAGTACTTC. This translates into CASSISGQGAQETQYF.

The CDR3 reads CASSPQTGASNTEAFF. CDR3 DNA: TGTGCCAGCAGCCCTCAGACAGGGGCTTCCAACACTGAAGCTTTCTTT. The V call is TRBV7-9, the J call TRBJ1-1, with 8 bases lining up with TRBD1. Germline V CDR1 and CDR2: SEHNR, FQNEAQ (reference sequence). V shed 5 bases and J 2 bases; nucleotides not matched to a gene: 10. CDR3 size: 16 residues.

The sample holds a few counts of this clone. This sequence joins TRBV14 and TRBJ1-2, with TRBD1 matching 8 bases. Germline V gene data show CDR1 as SGHDN and CDR2 as FVKESK. With V trimmed by 1 base and J by 8 bases, 9 bases remained unmatched. This CDR3 region has 15 residues. The CDR3 sequence: CASSQAYRDRRGYTF. As DNA, the CDR3 is TGTGCCAGCAGCCAAGCCTACCGGGACAGGCGCGGCTACACCTTC.

The gene calls are TRBV25-1 and TRBJ2-1; 12 bases fit TRBD2. V dropped 3 bases and J dropped 9; count of bases not matched to a gene: 6. Germline CDR1 and CDR2: MGHDK and SYGVNS. The length of the CDR3 is 15 residues. CDR3 sequence reads: CASSEVLAGGGEQFF. The DNA for the CDR3 is TGTGCCAGCAGTGAGGTACTAGCGGGGGGCGGTGAGCAGTTCTTC.

A few counts support this clone. J is TRBJ2-1 and V is TRBV7-7; TRBD2 agrees at 7 bases. The CDR3 consists of 16 residues. Trimming at V came to 5 bases and at J to 4 bases, leaving 11 bases not matched to a gene. Germline V gene data show CDR1 as SSHAT and CDR2 as FNYEAQ (reference sequence). The CDR3 loop is CASSPAGILPYNEQFF. CDR3 DNA: TGTGCCAGCAGCCCAGCGGGGATCCTACCTTACAATGAGCAGTTCTTC.

The chain carries TRBV6-5 and TRBJ1-1; 7 positions agree with TRBD1. V dropped 6 bases and J dropped 0; count of bases not matched to a gene: 7. This CDR3 has 15 residues. CDR1 is MNHEY and CDR2 is SVGAGI in the germline V gene. CDR3 DNA sequence: TGTGCCAGCAGCGAATTGGGACAGTTGAACACTGAAGCTTTCTTT. As protein: CASSELGQLNTEAFF.

Here the CDR3 reads CASSQGTGPTGELFF. Written as DNA, the CDR3 is TGCGCCAGCAGCCAGGGGACAGGGCCCACCGGGGAGCTGTTTTTT. The V gene is TRBV4-1, the J gene TRBJ2-2, with 9 bases lining up with TRBD1. Germline V lookup: CDR1 MGHRA, CDR2 YSYEKL. The J segment lost 4 bases and the V segment lost 3 bases, leaving 3 bases of the junction unmatched. This CDR3 comprises 15 residues.